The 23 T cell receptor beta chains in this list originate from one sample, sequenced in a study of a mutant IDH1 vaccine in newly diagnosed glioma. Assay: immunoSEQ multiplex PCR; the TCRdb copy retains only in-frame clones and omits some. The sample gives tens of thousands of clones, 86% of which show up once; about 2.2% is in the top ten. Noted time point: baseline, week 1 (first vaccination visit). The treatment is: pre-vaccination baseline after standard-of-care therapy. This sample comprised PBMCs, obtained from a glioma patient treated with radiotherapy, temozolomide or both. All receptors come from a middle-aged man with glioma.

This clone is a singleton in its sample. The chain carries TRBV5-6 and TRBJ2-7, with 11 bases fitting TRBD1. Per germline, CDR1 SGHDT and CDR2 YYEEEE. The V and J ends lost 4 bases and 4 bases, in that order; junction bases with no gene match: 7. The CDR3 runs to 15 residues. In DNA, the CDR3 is TGTGCCAGCAGCCTAACGGGGGACAGGGGGTACGAGCAGTACTTC. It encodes CASSLTGDRGYEQYF.

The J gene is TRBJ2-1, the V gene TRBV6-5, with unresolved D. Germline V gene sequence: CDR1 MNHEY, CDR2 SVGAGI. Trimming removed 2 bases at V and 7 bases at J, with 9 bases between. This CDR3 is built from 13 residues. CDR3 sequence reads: CASSYSLGNEQFF. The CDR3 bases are TGTGCCAGCAGTTACAGTCTGGGTAATGAGCAGTTCTTC.

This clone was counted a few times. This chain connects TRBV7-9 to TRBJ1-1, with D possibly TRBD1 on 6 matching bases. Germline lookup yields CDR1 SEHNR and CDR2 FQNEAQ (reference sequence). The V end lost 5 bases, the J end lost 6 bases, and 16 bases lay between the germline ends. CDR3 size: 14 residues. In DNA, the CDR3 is TGTGCCAGCAGCCGTAGGGGGAGTGGCGCTGAAGCTTTCTTT. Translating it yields CASSRRGSGAEAFF.

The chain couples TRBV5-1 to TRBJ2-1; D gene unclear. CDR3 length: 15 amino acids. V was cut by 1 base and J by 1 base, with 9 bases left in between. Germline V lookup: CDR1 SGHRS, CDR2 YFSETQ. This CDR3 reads CASSLSIQSYNEQFF. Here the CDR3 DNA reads TGCGCCAGCAGCTTGTCTATACAGTCCTACAATGAGCAGTTCTTC.

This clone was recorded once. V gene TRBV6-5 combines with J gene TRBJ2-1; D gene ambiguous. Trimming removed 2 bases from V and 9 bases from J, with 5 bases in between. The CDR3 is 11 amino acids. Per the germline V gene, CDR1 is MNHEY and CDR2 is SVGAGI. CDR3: CASSYATEQFF. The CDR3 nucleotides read TGTGCCAGCAGTTACGCTACTGAGCAGTTCTTC.

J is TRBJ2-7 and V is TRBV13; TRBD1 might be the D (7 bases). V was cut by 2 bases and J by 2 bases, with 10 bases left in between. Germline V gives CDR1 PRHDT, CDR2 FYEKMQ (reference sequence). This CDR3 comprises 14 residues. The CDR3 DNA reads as TGTGCCAGCAGCTTAACAGGGGAGGCCTACGAGCAGTACTTC. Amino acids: CASSLTGEAYEQYF.

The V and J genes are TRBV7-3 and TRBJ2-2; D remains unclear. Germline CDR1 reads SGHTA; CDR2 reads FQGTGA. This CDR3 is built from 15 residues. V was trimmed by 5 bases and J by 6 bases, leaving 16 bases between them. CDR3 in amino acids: CASSPLLGSAGELFF. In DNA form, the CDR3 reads TGTGCCAGCAGCCCACTTCTTGGGTCGGCCGGGGAGCTGTTTTTT.

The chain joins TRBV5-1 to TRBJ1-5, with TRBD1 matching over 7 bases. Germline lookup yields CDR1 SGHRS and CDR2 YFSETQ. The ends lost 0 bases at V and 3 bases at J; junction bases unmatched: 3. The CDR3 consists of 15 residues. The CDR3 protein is CASSLGDSTNQPQHF. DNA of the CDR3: TGCGCCAGCAGCTTGGGGGACAGCACCAATCAGCCCCAGCATTTT.

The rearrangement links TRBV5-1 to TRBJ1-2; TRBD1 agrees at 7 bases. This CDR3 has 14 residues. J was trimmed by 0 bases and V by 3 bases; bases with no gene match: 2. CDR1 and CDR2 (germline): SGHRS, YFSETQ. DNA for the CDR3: TGCGCCAGCAGCTCCAGGGGGACTAACTATGGCTACACCTTC. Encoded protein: CASSSRGTNYGYTF. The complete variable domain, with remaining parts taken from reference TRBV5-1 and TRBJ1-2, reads KAGVTQTPRYLIKTRGQQVTLSCSPISGHRSVSWYQQTPGQGLQFLFEYFSETQRNKGNFPGRFSGRQFSNSRSEMNVSTLELGDSALYLCASSSRGTNYGYTFGSGTRLTVV.

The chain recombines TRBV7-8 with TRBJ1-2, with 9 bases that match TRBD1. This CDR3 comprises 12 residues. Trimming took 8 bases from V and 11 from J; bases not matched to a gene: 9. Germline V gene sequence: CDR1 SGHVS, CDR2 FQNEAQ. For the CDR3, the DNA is TGTGCCAGCGCCCGGGACAGGGAGCGTTACACCTTC. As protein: CASARDRERYTF.

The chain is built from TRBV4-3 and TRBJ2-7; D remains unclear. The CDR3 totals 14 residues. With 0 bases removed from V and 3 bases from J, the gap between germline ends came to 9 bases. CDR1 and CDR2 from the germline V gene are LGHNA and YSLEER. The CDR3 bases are TGCGCCAGCAGCCAAGATCGGCTAATCTACGAGCAGTACTTC. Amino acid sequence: CASSQDRLIYEQYF.

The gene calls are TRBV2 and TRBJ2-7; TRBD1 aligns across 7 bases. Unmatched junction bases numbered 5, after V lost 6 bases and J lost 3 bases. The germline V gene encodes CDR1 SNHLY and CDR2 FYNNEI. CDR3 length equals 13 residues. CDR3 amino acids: CASRFRTGYEQYF. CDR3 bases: TGTGCCAGCAGGTTCCGGACAGGCTACGAGCAGTACTTC.

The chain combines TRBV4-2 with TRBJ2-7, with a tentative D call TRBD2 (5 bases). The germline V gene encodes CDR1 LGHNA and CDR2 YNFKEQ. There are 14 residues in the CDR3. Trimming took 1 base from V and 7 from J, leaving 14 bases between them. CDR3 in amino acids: CASSQGTPSGEQYF. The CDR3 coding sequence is TGTGCCAGCAGCCAAGGGACTCCGTCGGGAGAGCAGTACTTC.

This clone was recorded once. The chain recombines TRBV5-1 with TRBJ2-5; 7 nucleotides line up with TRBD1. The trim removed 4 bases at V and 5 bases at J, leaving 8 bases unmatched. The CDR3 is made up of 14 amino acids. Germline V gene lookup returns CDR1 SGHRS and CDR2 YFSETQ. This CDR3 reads CASSLGQAVETQYF. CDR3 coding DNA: TGCGCCAGCAGCCTAGGACAGGCGGTGGAGACCCAGTACTTC.

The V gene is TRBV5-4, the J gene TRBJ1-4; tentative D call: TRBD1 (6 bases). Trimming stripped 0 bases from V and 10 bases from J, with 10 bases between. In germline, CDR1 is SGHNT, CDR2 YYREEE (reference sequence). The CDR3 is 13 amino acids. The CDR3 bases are TGTGCCAGCAGCTTGGGGACAGACCTAAAACTGTTTTTT. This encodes CASSLGTDLKLFF.

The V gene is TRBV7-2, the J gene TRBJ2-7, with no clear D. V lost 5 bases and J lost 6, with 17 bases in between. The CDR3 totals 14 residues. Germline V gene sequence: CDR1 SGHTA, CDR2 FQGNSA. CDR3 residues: CASSTLAPKGEQYF. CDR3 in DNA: TGTGCCAGCAGCACACTGGCCCCAAAGGGCGAGCAGTACTTC.

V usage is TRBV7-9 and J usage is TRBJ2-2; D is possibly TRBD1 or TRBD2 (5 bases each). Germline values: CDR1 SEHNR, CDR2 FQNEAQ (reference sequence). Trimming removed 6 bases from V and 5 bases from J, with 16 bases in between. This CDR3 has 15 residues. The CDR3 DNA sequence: TGTGCCAGCAGTACTGGGACGGTTGTGACCGGGGAGCTGTTTTTT. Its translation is CASSTGTVVTGELFF.

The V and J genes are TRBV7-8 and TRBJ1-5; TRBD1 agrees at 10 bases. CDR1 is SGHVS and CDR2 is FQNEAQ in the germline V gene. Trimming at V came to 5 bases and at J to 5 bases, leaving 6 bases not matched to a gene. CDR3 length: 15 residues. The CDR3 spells CASSILTGGDQPQHF. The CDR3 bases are TGTGCCAGCAGCATATTGACAGGGGGCGATCAGCCCCAGCATTTT.

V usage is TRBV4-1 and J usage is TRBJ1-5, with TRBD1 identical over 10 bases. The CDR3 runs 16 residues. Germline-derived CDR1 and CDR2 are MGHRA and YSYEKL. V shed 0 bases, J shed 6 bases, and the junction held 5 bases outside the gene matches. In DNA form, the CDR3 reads TGCGCCAGCAGCCAAGAGGGACAGGGGAATGGTCAGCCCCAGCATTTT. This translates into CASSQEGQGNGQPQHF.

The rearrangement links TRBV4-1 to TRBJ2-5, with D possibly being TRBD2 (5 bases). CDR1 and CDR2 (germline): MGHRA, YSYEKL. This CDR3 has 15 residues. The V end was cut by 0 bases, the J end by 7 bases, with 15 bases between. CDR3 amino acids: CASSQDARDAGTQYF. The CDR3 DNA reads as TGCGCCAGCAGCCAAGATGCCCGGGATGCTGGGACCCAGTACTTC.

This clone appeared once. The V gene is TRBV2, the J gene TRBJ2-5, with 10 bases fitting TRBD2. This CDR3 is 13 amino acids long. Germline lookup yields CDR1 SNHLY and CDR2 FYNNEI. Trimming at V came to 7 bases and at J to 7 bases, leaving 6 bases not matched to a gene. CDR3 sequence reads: CASTSGRAWTQYF. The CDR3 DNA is TGTGCCAGCACGAGCGGGAGGGCCTGGACCCAGTACTTC.

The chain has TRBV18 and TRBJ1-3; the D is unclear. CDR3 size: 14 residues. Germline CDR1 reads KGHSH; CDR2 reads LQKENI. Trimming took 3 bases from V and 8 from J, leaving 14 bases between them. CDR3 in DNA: TGTGCCAGCTCACCCCCCGCTTCCCGCTACACCATATATTTT. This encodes CASSPPASRYTIYF.

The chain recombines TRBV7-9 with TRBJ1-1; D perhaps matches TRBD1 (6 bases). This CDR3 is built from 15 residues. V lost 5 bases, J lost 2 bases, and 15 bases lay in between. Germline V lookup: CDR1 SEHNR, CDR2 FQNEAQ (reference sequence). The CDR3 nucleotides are TGTGCCAGCAGCGTCTCGGGACACGGAAACACTGAAGCTTTCTTT. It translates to CASSVSGHGNTEAFF. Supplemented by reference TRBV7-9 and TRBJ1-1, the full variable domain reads DTGVSQNPRHKITKRGQNVTFRCDPISEHNRLYWYRQTLGQGPEFLTYFQNEAQLEKSRLLSDRFSAERPKGSFSTLEIQRTEQGDSAMYLCASSVSGHGNTEAFFGQGTRLTVV.